These 8 T cell receptor beta chains came from one sample sequenced in a study of T cells in women clearing cervical HPV infection. Data came from immunoSEQ multiplex PCR; TCRdb stores just in-frame clones and leaves some out. The sample is made up of around 41,000 clones, and the top ten hold 6.5% to 8.5% of it. What was sequenced was blood buffy coat. The source of these receptors is a woman between 18 and 75 years old with a cervical HPV16 infection that either progressed to CIN3+ or cleared (not recorded which).

As to this clone: The CDR3 end lies 3 residues beyond the end of the read and is filled in from the germline J gene. The V call is TRBV20-1, the J call TRBJ2-7, with 13 bases lining up with TRBD2. This CDR3 region has 13 residues. In germline, CDR1 is DFQATT, CDR2 SNEGSKA (reference sequence). After removal of 3 bases from V and 5 bases from J, the junction contained 1 base not matched to a gene. CDR3 bases read: TGCAGTGCTAGGGGACTAGCGGGAAACGAG. This gives the protein CSARGLAGNE. The full CDR3 reads CSARGLAGNEQYF.

As to this clone: The read ends 3 residues early relative to the CDR3; the germline J gene fills the gap. The chain links TRBV28 to TRBJ2-5; D may be TRBD2 (5 bases). This CDR3 has 13 residues. Germline lookup yields CDR1 MDHEN and CDR2 SYDVKM. Trimming took 3 bases from V and 1 from J, leaving 6 bases between them. The CDR3 loop reads CASSLDFQETQYF. CDR3 DNA, as far as it was read: TGTGCCAGCAGTTTGGACTTCCAAGAGACC.

Notes on this clone: The read gets to within 3 residues of the CDR3 end, and the germline J gene fills in the rest. This rearrangement joins TRBV5-1 to TRBJ1-1; 7 positions agree with TRBD1. This CDR3 region has 15 residues. Germline V gene sequence: CDR1 SGHRS, CDR2 YFSETQ. With 3 bases clipped from V and 5 bases from J, the junction kept 10 bases outside the gene matches. CDR3 bases read: TGCGCCAGCAGCTCTACCCCAGGGGGTTGGACTGAA. Translating gives CASSSTPGGWTE. The whole CDR3 region reads CASSSTPGGWTEAFF.

As concerns this clone: The read ends 3 residues shy of where the CDR3 ends; the end is completed using the germline J gene. The gene calls are TRBV5-6 and TRBJ1-6; a possible D gene is TRBD1 (5 bases). CDR1 and CDR2 (germline): SGHDT, YYEEEE. CDR3 length: 14 amino acids. Trimming stripped 0 bases from V and 7 bases from J, with 8 bases between. The CDR3 sequence is CASSLGRANSPLHF. The covered CDR3 bases are TGTGCCAGCAGCTTGGGCAGGGCCAATTCACCC.

Worth noting for this clone: The read terminates 3 residues ahead of where the CDR3 ends, so the germline J gene completes it. This chain links TRBV5-4 with TRBJ2-3; 7 bases fit TRBD1. The CDR3 loop spans 13 amino acids. The ends lost 4 bases at V and 3 bases at J; junction bases unmatched: 2. CDR1 SGHNT and CDR2 YYREEE come from the germline V gene (reference sequence). The covered CDR3 bases are TGTGCCAGCAGCCTACAGGGGACAGATACG. This sequence encodes CASSLQGTDT. The whole CDR3 reads CASSLQGTDTQYF. The whole variable domain, filled in from reference TRBV5-4 and TRBJ2-3, reads ETGVTQSPTHLIKTRGQQVTLRCSSQSGHNTVSWYQQALGQGPQFIFQYYREEENGRGNFPPRFSGLQFPNYSSELNVNALELDDSALYLCASSLQGTDTQYFGPGTRLTVL.

Regarding this clone: The read comes to an end 3 residues before the CDR3 does, leaving the germline J gene to fill in the end. This chain uses TRBV2 with TRBJ1-5; TRBD1 agrees at 9 bases. Germline values: CDR1 SNHLY, CDR2 FYNNEI. This CDR3 comprises 16 residues. The V and J ends lost 6 bases and 3 bases, in that order; junction bases with no gene match: 9. CDR3 in amino acids: CASSQGQGGINQPQHF. CDR3 bases read: TGTGCCAGCAGCCAGGGACAGGGAGGGATCAATCAGCCC. The whole variable domain, remainder taken from reference TRBV2 and TRBJ1-5, is EPEVTQTPSHQVTQMGQEVILRCVPISNHLYFYWYRQILGQKVEFLVSFYNNEISEKSEIFDDQFSVERPDGSNFTLKIRSTKLEDSAMYFCASSQGQGGINQPQHFGDGTRLSIL.

Note on this clone: The read terminates 3 residues ahead of where the CDR3 ends, so the germline J gene completes it. The rearrangement joins TRBV10-3 to TRBJ1-6; D is ambiguous. Germline V gives CDR1 ENHRY, CDR2 SYGVKD. V lost 7 bases to trimming and J lost 8 bases, with 12 bases between them. This CDR3 region has 13 residues. The CDR3 DNA, read in part, is TGTGCCATCACACAGACGGATTATTCACCC. This translates into CAITQTDYSP. From start to end, the CDR3 is CAITQTDYSPLHF.

Notes on this clone: The read is 3 residues too short to cover the CDR3 end, so that end is filled in from the germline J gene. The chain combines TRBV5-4 with TRBJ2-5; TRBD2 agrees at 8 bases. The trim removed 4 bases at V and 1 base at J, leaving 3 bases unmatched. The CDR3 covers 14 residues. CDR1 and CDR2 from the germline V gene are SGHNT and YYREEE (reference sequence). Here the CDR3 reads CASSRGGIQETQYF. The sequenced CDR3 bases are TGTGCCAGCAGCCGGGGGGGGATCCAAGAGACC.